This TCR beta chain appears in the sequencing data of a study of vaccination and CD4 T cells after COVID-19. As for treatment: approximately 10-day PBMC culture with coronavirus spike peptide pools or control peptides (ViraFEST assay). The study sequenced cultured CD4+ T cell DNA using the Oncomine TCR Beta short-read assay. TCRdb re-derived calls from the PCR reads in MiXCR, one entry per CDR3 protein. The sample holds more than 12,000 distinct CDR3 sequences, less than 70% seen once. Study observations and caveats: In convalescent patients, a median approximately 86% of reactive clones appeared only post-vaccination.

This clonotype appeared a few times. Antigen specificity is unknown. J was trimmed by 9 bases and V by 2 bases; bases with no gene match: 3. Germline V gene sequence: CDR1 SGHTA, CDR2 FQGNSA. This CDR3 has 14 residues. The genes are TRBV7-2 and TRBJ1-6, with 8 positions matching TRBD1. The sequence was collected from a human donor who had recovered from COVID-19. The specimen was CD4+ T cells from blood, cultured in vitro, collected before SARS-CoV-2 vaccination. The CDR3 spells CASSLQGAGSPLHF. CDR3 nucleotide sequence: TGTGCCAGCAGCTTACAGGGGGCAGGTTCACCCCTCCACTTT.